Listed here are 21 T cell receptor beta chains from one sample, sequenced in a study of blood T cells in healthy people across ages. The authors ran a second PCR of roughly 6 to 12 cycles using a sample-barcoded 5' primer and a J-beta primer mix. TCRdb re-derived calls from the 5' RACE reads in MiXCR, one entry per CDR3 protein. The profile covers about 1.1 million distinct CDR3 sequences, with about two fifths appearing a single time and less than 15% taken by the ten largest. The sequencing sample was made of blood. The receptors here all came from a man between 18 and 35 years old in good health.

The rearrangement links TRBV3-1 to TRBJ2-4, with a possible D match to TRBD2 (6 bases). The V and J ends lost 4 bases and 9 bases respectively, with 13 bases between them. The germline gives CDR1 LGHDT, CDR2 YNNKEL (reference sequence). The CDR3 is 13 residues long. CDR3 protein: CASSPQLRGIQYF. Here the CDR3 DNA reads TGTGCCAGCAGCCCGCAGCTGCGGGGCATTCAGTACTTC.

The V call is TRBV5-1, the J call TRBJ2-6, with D unclear. Germline V gene data show CDR1 as SGHRS and CDR2 as YFSETQ. V dropped 0 bases and J dropped 0 bases, with 13 bases sitting between them. This CDR3 contains 18 residues. CDR3 bases: TGCGCCAGCAGCTTGGTCCAAGGCCCGAGCTCTGGGGCCAACGTCCTGACTTTC. The encoded protein is CASSLVQGPSSGANVLTF.

This clonotype was observed a few times. The chain combines TRBV7-2 with TRBJ1-3; 9 bases match TRBD1. The CDR3 is made up of 15 amino acids. Germline V CDR1 and CDR2: SGHTA, FQGNSA. V shed 5 bases and J 4 bases; nucleotides not matched to a gene: 6. Here the CDR3 DNA reads TGTGCCAGCAGCCCCGGACAGGGGAGAGGAAACACCATATATTTT. This encodes CASSPGQGRGNTIYF.

This clonotype was seen a handful of times. The chain uses TRBV20-1 and TRBJ1-1; D call uncertain. V gave up 5 bases and J gave up 1 base, with 11 bases separating them. Germline V gives CDR1 DFQATT, CDR2 SNEGSKA (reference sequence). This CDR3 region has 13 residues. The CDR3 protein is CSAPHQTNTEAFF. The CDR3 DNA reads TGCAGTGCTCCACACCAAACGAACACTGAAGCTTTCTTT.

The rearrangement joins TRBV15 to TRBJ1-1, with D possibly TRBD1 on 6 matching bases. V was cut by 3 bases and J by 10 bases, with 15 bases left in between. The CDR3 totals 13 residues. Per the germline V gene, CDR1 is LNHNV and CDR2 is YYDKDF (reference sequence). The CDR3 reads CATSRETQGRAFF. In DNA form, the CDR3 reads TGTGCCACCAGCAGGGAGACACAGGGTAGAGCTTTCTTT.

This clonotype was counted a few times. A much larger clone is a single base away; this may be a read error. The CDR3 region is CSARGNEQYF. The CDR3 DNA follows: TGCAGCGCTCGGGGCAATGAGCAGTACTTC. The chain uses TRBV29-1 and TRBJ2-1; D could derive from TRBD1 or TRBD2 (5 bases each). The J call may not be correct, given that the DNA end is closer to TRBJ2-7. The germline CDR1 and CDR2 sequences are SQVTM and ANQGSEA. The CDR3 length is 10 residues.

This clonotype was counted once. The chain carries TRBV6-1 and TRBJ1-5, with unresolved D. V lost 2 bases and J lost 4, with 12 bases in between. Germline loops: CDR1 MNHNS, CDR2 SASEGT. The CDR3 is made up of 15 amino acids. The CDR3 bases are TGTGCCAGCAGTGAAAGCGGACGGGCTAATCAGCCCCAGCATTTT. Translating it yields CASSESGRANQPQHF.

V and J are TRBV7-2 and TRBJ1-4; D gene ambiguous. The CDR3 runs 15 residues. V was pared by 0 bases and J by 6 bases, with 11 bases between. Germline V gene lookup returns CDR1 SGHTA and CDR2 FQGNSA. The CDR3 bases are TGTGCCAGCAGCTTAGCACTGGGCTGTGATGAAAAACTGTTTTTT. Translated: CASSLALGCDEKLFF.

The V call is TRBV10-3, the J call TRBJ2-6; D call uncertain. The germline V gene has CDR1 ENHRY and CDR2 SYGVKD. The CDR3 extends over 18 amino acids. The V gene lost 4 bases and the J gene lost 2 bases, with 18 bases spanning the gap. DNA of the CDR3: TGTGCCATCAGTGGAGAGTCTAACCCTTCGACTGGGGCCAACGTCCTGACTTTC. The encoded protein is CAISGESNPSTGANVLTF.

This clonotype has a handful of counts. The chain links TRBV7-9 to TRBJ2-6; possible D gene TRBD1, 5 bases. The CDR3 consists of 15 residues. V was cut by 3 bases and J by 2 bases, with 8 bases left in between. CDR1 and CDR2 from the germline V gene are SEHNR and FQNEAQ (reference sequence). CDR3 region: CASSFQGTGANVLTF. In DNA form, the CDR3 reads TGTGCCAGCAGCTTTCAGGGTACTGGGGCCAACGTCCTGACTTTC.

The rearrangement uses TRBV7-8 and TRBJ1-1; maybe TRBD1 (5 bases). Deletions cut 5 bases from V and 4 bases from J, with 11 bases between. The V gene's germline CDR1 is SGHVS and CDR2 FQNEAQ. The CDR3 loop spans 13 amino acids. CDR3 region: CASSPWTTTEAFF. The CDR3 coding sequence is TGTGCCAGCAGCCCATGGACAACCACTGAAGCTTTCTTT.

Comments on this clonotype: A much larger clone is a single base away; this may be a read error. This chain joins TRBV6-5 and TRBJ2-1; weak D call: TRBD1 (6 bases). This CDR3 comprises 16 residues. CDR1 and CDR2 from the germline V gene are MNHEY and SVGAGI. Here the CDR3 reads CARSYSLSAGENEQFF. The DNA for the CDR3 is TGTGCCCGCAGTTACTCACTGTCGGCAGGGGAGAATGAGCAGTTCTTC.

This clonotype has just one count. Mismatch with germline at one junction end may stem from a read error. This sequence joins TRBV12-3 or TRBV12-4 and TRBJ2-1, with 8 positions matching TRBD1. The CDR3 runs to 16 residues. The CDR3 reads CAGSRSGGSSYNEQFF. CDR3 in DNA: TGTGCCGGCAGTCGCTCAGGGGGCAGCTCCTACAATGAGCAGTTCTTC.

This clonotype occurred a few times. This chain links TRBV6-6 with TRBJ1-1, with D maybe TRBD1 (5 bases). This CDR3 has 15 amino acids. Trimming stripped 7 bases from V and 0 bases from J, with 15 bases between. Per the germline V gene, CDR1 is MNHNY and CDR2 is SVGAGI (reference sequence). CDR3 loop: CASTRDANMNTEAFF. CDR3 DNA sequence: TGTGCCAGCACCCGGGACGCTAACATGAACACTGAAGCTTTCTTT.

In this sample, this clonotype turned up many times. The chain combines TRBV12-3 or TRBV12-4 with TRBJ1-2, with TRBD1 matching 9 bases. The junction had 7 bases not matched to a gene; V was cut back by 6 bases and J by 8 bases. The CDR3 sequence is 13 residues long. The CDR3 region is CASSVDRGSGYTF. CDR3 sequence (DNA): TGTGCCAGCAGCGTAGACAGGGGGAGCGGCTACACCTTC.

The CDR3 protein is CSARDLQGATCEQYF. The CDR3 DNA sequence: TGCAGTGCTAGAGATCTGCAGGGGGCGACGTGCGAGCAGTACTTC. This chain uses TRBV20-1 with TRBJ2-7; 8 nucleotides align to TRBD1. Germline assignment: CDR1 DFQATT and CDR2 SNEGSKA (reference sequence). This CDR3 is built from 15 residues. V was clipped by 0 bases and J by 6 bases; unmatched bases: 10.

This clonotype was counted between two and nine times. The rearrangement links TRBV9 to TRBJ2-5; 10 bases line up with TRBD2. The CDR3 spans 14 residues. Germline V CDR1 and CDR2: SGDLS, YYNGEE. J gave up 5 bases and V 4 bases, and 5 bases lay outside the gene matches. The chain's CDR3 is CASSPASGGETQYF. Written as DNA, the CDR3 is TGTGCCAGCAGCCCAGCTAGCGGGGGCGAGACCCAGTACTTC.

The genes are TRBV4-1 and TRBJ2-4; D may be TRBD1 or TRBD2 (5 bases each). This CDR3 comprises 15 residues. Trimming shortened V by 1 base and J by 1 base, and 8 bases separated the two germline ends. Germline CDR1 MGHRA, CDR2 YSYEKL. The CDR3 nucleotides are TGCGCCAGCAGCCAAGTTTGGGGGGCCAAAAACATTCAGTACTTC. Amino acids: CASSQVWGAKNIQYF.

The CDR3 region is CAQGEGNQPQHF. CDR3 sequence (DNA): TGTGCTCAGGGGGAAGGCAATCAGCCCCAGCATTTT. The rearrangement links TRBV30 to TRBJ1-5, with 7 bases lining up with TRBD1. CDR1 GTSNPN and CDR2 SVGIG come from the germline V gene (reference sequence). The CDR3 extends over 12 amino acids.

The V gene is TRBV13, the J gene TRBJ2-3; D gene uncertain. This CDR3 is built from 14 residues. V lost 5 bases to trimming and J lost 4 bases, with 13 bases between them. The germline gives CDR1 PRHDT, CDR2 FYEKMQ (reference sequence). CDR3 nucleotide sequence: TGTGCCAGCAGCCCTCAGACCCGGCCAGATACGCAGTATTTT. Protein: CASSPQTRPDTQYF.

Here the CDR3 DNA reads TGCAGTGCTAAAAGGTCTAGCGGGGTCGGGAGGAATGAGCAGTTCTTC. Its translation: CSAKRSSGVGRNEQFF. This chain joins TRBV20-1 and TRBJ2-1; 9 nucleotides agree with TRBD2. The J segment lost 7 bases and the V segment lost 4 bases, leaving 14 bases of the junction unmatched. The CDR3 consists of 16 residues. From germline, CDR1 is DFQATT and CDR2 SNEGSKA (reference sequence).